Presented here are 14 T cell receptor beta chains from one specimen sequenced in a study of T cell responses to AZD1222 COVID-19 vaccine. Profiled with immunoSEQ multiplex PCR; TCRdb holds only in-frame clones, not every one. The sample includes about 120,000 clones, 80% to 95% seen only once; the top ten take 4.2%. The input for sequencing was peripheral blood, taken 28 days after the second dose of the MenACWY control vaccine. These receptors were obtained from an adult who received the MenACWY meningococcal vaccine as a control.

The chain has TRBV19 and TRBJ2-1; 8 positions agree with TRBD1. The CDR3 length is 13 residues. The V gene end was trimmed by 6 bases and the J gene end by 4 bases; junction bases not matched to a gene: 2. CDR1 is LNHDA, CDR2 SQIVND, per germline (reference sequence). CDR3 nucleotides: TGTGCCAGTAGGACAGGGGCATACAATGAGCAGTTCTTC. Amino acids: CASRTGAYNEQFF.

The chain carries TRBV7-2 and TRBJ2-7, with 11 positions matching TRBD2. CDR3 size: 15 residues. J lost 5 bases, V lost 2 bases, and 5 bases had no gene match. The germline CDR1 and CDR2 sequences are SGHTA and FQGNSA. CDR3 sequence reads: CASSLLAGGPNEQYF. The DNA of the CDR3 is TGTGCCAGCAGCTTACTAGCGGGAGGCCCCAACGAGCAGTACTTC.

J is TRBJ2-7 and V is TRBV28, with a weak D call TRBD1 (5 bases). The V gene lost 5 bases and the J gene lost 0 bases, with 8 bases spanning the gap. Germline CDR1 and CDR2: MDHEN and SYDVKM. This CDR3 is built from 13 residues. CDR3 protein: CASSPGYSYEQYV. The CDR3 DNA reads as TGTGCCAGCAGTCCAGGGTACTCCTACGAGCAGTACGTC.

The J gene is TRBJ1-6, the V gene TRBV14; a weak D match, TRBD1 (5 bases). V lost 3 bases, J lost 6 bases, and 12 bases lay in between. Germline V gene data show CDR1 as SGHDN and CDR2 as FVKESK. This CDR3 has 15 residues. The CDR3 nucleotides read TGTGCCAGCAGCCACTTACAGGATTCTAATTCACCCCTCCACTTT. Its protein is CASSHLQDSNSPLHF.

The DNA of the CDR3 is TGTGCCAGCAGCGCGCGACAGGGGGACTCCTACGAGCAGTACTTC. This sequence encodes CASSARQGDSYEQYF. The chain combines TRBV9 with TRBJ2-7, with TRBD1 matching over 9 bases. This CDR3 comprises 15 residues. The germline V gene encodes CDR1 SGDLS and CDR2 YYNGEE. With V trimmed by 3 bases and J by 0 bases, 4 bases remained unmatched.

This sequence joins TRBV24-1 and TRBJ2-5, with 9 bases that match TRBD2. The CDR3 contains 15 residues. The germline CDR1 and CDR2 sequences are KGHDR and SFDVKD. The V and J ends lost 12 bases and 2 bases, in that order; junction bases with no gene match: 12. The CDR3 sequence is CAPQRRGGGQETQYF. CDR3 DNA: TGTGCCCCCCAACGGCGGGGGGGAGGGCAAGAGACCCAGTACTTC.

The chain is built from TRBV28 and TRBJ2-1; TRBD2 aligns across 14 bases. Trimming at V came to 4 bases and at J to 8 bases, leaving 4 bases not matched to a gene. Germline CDR1 MDHEN, CDR2 SYDVKM. This CDR3 comprises 15 residues. The CDR3 reads CASSSRLAGGYEQFF. CDR3 DNA: TGTGCCAGCAGTTCCAGACTAGCGGGAGGGTATGAGCAGTTCTTC.

J is TRBJ2-1 and V is TRBV5-1; weak D call: TRBD1 (5 bases). The V gene's germline CDR1 is SGHRS and CDR2 YFSETQ. Trimming took off 3 bases at V and 0 bases at J, with 7 bases between the two ends. The CDR3 is 14 amino acids. CDR3 region: CASSWGNSYNEQFF. The CDR3 DNA reads as TGCGCCAGCAGCTGGGGCAACTCCTACAATGAGCAGTTCTTC. Combining the CDR3 with reference TRBV5-1 and TRBJ2-1 gives the whole variable domain KAGVTQTPRYLIKTRGQQVTLSCSPISGHRSVSWYQQTPGQGLQFLFEYFSETQRNKGNFPGRFSGRQFSNSRSEMNVSTLELGDSALYLCASSWGNSYNEQFFGPGTRLTVL.

This clone was observed once. The chain is built from TRBV2 and TRBJ1-2; D not resolved. Trimming removed 7 bases from V and 5 bases from J, with 17 bases in between. The CDR3 sequence is 14 residues long. Germline CDR1 SNHLY, CDR2 FYNNEI. CDR3 bases: TGTGCCAGCATTATTCCCTTGGGAGGATATGGCTACACCTTC. Translated, it gives CASIIPLGGYGYTF. The full variable domain, its missing parts supplied by reference TRBV2 and TRBJ1-2, is EPEVTQTPSHQVTQMGQEVILRCVPISNHLYFYWYRQILGQKVEFLVSFYNNEISEKSEIFDDQFSVERPDGSNFTLKIRSTKLEDSAMYFCASIIPLGGYGYTFGSGTRLTVV.

The V and J genes are TRBV28 and TRBJ1-6; no clear D gene. This CDR3 region has 12 residues. Trimming shortened V by 3 bases and J by 11 bases, and 8 bases separated the two germline ends. Germline V gene lookup returns CDR1 MDHEN and CDR2 SYDVKM. CDR3 loop: CASSFGPAPLHF. In nucleotides, the CDR3 is TGTGCCAGCAGTTTTGGCCCGGCACCCCTCCACTTT. Based on the CDR3 plus reference TRBV28 and TRBJ1-6, the full variable domain is DVKVTQSSRYLVKRTGEKVFLECVQDMDHENMFWYRQDPGLGLRLIYFSYDVKMKEKGDIPEGYSVSREKKERFSLILESASTNQTSMYLCASSFGPAPLHFGNGTRLTVT.

This chain joins TRBV27 and TRBJ2-7; 13 bases match TRBD2. V trimming: 6 bases; J trimming: 3 bases; junction bases outside the gene matches: 8. CDR1 is MNHEY, CDR2 SMNVEV, per germline (reference sequence). CDR3 length: 16 residues. The CDR3 sequence: CASRALGLAGVYEQYF. The CDR3 nucleotides are TGTGCCAGCAGGGCCCTTGGACTAGCGGGAGTCTACGAGCAGTACTTC.

V and J are TRBV27 and TRBJ1-6; 9 nucleotides line up with TRBD1. J gave up 6 bases and V 5 bases, and 2 bases lay outside the gene matches. The CDR3 runs 14 residues. Germline V gene lookup returns CDR1 MNHEY and CDR2 SMNVEV (reference sequence). CDR3: CASSNRGLNSPLHF. The CDR3 coding sequence is TGTGCCAGCAGTAACAGGGGGCTTAATTCACCCCTCCACTTT.

The genes are TRBV30 and TRBJ1-2; D is unclear. This CDR3 comprises 14 residues. Germline V lookup: CDR1 GTSNPN, CDR2 SVGIG (reference sequence). Trimming shortened V by 4 bases and J by 6 bases, and 18 bases separated the two germline ends. CDR3 in amino acids: CAWISSFGRHGYTF. In DNA form, the CDR3 reads TGTGCCTGGATTTCAAGTTTCGGGCGACATGGCTACACCTTC.

In its sample, this clone was seen once. The V and J genes are TRBV24-1 and TRBJ1-5; 8 bases map to TRBD1. In germline, CDR1 is KGHDR, CDR2 SFDVKD. The V segment lost 9 bases and the J segment 4 bases; nucleotides outside the gene matches: 13. The CDR3 sequence is 16 residues long. The CDR3 coding sequence is TGTGCCACCTCCGACCGGGGGACAGGCCTTAATCAGCCCCAGCATTTT. Its translation is CATSDRGTGLNQPQHF.